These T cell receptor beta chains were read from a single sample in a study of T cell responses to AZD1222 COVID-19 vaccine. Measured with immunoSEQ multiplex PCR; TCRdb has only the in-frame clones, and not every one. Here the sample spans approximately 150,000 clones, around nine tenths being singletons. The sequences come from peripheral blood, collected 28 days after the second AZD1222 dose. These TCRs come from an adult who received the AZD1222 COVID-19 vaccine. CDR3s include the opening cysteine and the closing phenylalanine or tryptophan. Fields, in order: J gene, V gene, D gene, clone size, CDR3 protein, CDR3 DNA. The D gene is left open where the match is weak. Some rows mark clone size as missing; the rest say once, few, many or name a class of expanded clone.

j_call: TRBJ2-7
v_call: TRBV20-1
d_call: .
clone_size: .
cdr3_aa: CSASKEHHEQYF
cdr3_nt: TGCAGTGCTAGTAAGGAACACCACGAGCAGTACTTC

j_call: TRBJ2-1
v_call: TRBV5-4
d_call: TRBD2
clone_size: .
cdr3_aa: CASSLNSGSENEQFF
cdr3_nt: TGTGCCAGCAGCTTGAATAGCGGGAGTGAGAATGAGCAGTTCTTC

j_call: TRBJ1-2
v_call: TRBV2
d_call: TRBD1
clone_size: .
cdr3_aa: CASSFGTGGFGYTF
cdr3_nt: TGTGCCAGCAGTTTCGGGACAGGGGGCTTTGGCTACACCTTC

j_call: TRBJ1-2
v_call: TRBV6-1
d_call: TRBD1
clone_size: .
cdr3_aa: CASSEQTGRTYYGYTF
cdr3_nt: TGTGCCAGCAGTGAACAGACAGGGCGGACATACTATGGCTACACCTTC

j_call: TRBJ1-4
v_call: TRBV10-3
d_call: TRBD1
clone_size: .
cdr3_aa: CAISVTQGKNEKLFF
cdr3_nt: TGTGCCATCAGTGTAACACAGGGGAAGAATGAAAAACTGTTTTTT

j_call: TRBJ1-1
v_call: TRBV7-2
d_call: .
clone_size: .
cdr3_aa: CASSFQIMNTEAFF
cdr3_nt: TGTGCCAGCAGCTTTCAGATAATGAACACTGAAGCTTTCTTT

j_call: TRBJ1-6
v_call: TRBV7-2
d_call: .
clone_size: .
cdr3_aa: CASSTVRSPLHF
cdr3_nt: TGTGCCAGCTCCACGGTGCGTTCACCCCTCCACTTT

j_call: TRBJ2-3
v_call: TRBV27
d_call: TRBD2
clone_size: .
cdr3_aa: CASSPRTSGRTDTQYF
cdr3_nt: TGTGCCAGCAGTCCCCGGACTAGCGGACGCACAGATACGCAGTATTTT

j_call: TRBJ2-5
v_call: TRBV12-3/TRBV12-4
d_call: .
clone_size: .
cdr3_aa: CASTGRGGETQYF
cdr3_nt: TGTGCCAGCACGGGCCGGGGTGGAGAGACCCAGTACTTC

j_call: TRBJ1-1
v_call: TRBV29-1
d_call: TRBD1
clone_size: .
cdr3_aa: CSVGQGNTEAFF
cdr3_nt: TGCAGCGTTGGACAGGGGAACACTGAAGCTTTCTTT

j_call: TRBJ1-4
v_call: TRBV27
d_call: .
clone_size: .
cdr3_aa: CASSFFHDEKLFF
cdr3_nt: TGTGCCAGCAGTTTCTTCCACGATGAAAAACTGTTTTTT

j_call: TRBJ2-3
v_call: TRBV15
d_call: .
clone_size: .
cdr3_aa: CATSNPQRGGVTDTQYF
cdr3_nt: TGTGCCACCAGCAACCCCCAGAGGGGGGGGGTCACAGATACGCAGTATTTT

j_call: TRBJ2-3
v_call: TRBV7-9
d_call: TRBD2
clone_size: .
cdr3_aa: CASSWTSGTYTQYF
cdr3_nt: TGTGCCAGCAGCTGGACTAGCGGGACATATACGCAGTATTTT

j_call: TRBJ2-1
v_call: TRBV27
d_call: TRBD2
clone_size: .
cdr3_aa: CASSLIGNSGRRANEQFF
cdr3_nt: TGTGCCAGCAGTTTAATCGGGAATAGCGGGAGAAGGGCCAATGAGCAGTTCTTC

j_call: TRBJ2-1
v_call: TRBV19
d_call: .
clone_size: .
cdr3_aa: CASSIDRTAYNEQFF
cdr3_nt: TGTGCCAGTAGTATAGATCGGACAGCTTACAATGAGCAGTTCTTC

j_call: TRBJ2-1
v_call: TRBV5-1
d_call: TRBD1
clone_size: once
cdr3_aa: CASRLSTGGREQFF
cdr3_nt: TGCGCCAGCAGGCTCTCGACAGGGGGTCGCGAGCAGTTCTTC

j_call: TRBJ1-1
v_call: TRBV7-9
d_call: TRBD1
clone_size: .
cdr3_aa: CASSQGQALNTEAFF
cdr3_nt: TGTGCCAGCAGCCAAGGACAGGCACTGAACACTGAAGCTTTCTTT

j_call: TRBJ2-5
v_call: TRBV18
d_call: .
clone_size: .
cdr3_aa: CASSPLGTGREETQYF
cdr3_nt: TGTGCCAGCTCACCACTCGGGACTGGCCGGGAAGAGACCCAGTACTTC

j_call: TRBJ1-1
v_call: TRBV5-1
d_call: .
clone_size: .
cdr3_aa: CASSYGLGVNGNTEAFF
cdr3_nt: TGCGCCAGCAGCTACGGCCTGGGCGTTAATGGGAACACTGAAGCTTTCTTT

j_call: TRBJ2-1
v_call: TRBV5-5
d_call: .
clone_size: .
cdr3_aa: CASSLLPQGRNNEQFF
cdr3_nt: TGTGCCAGCAGCCTCCTCCCCCAGGGAAGGAACAATGAGCAGTTCTTC

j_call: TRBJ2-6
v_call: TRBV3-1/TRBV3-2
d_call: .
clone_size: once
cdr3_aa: CASSQRGAGGANVLTF
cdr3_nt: TGTGCCAGCAGCCAAAGGGGGGCAGGTGGGGCCAACGTCCTGACTTTC

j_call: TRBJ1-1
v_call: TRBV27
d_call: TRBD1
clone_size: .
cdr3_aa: CASSLRLNKGQGFLNVYTEAFF
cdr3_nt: TGTGCCAGCAGTTTACGATTAAATAAGGGACAGGGATTCTTAAATGTATACACTGAAGCTTTCTTT

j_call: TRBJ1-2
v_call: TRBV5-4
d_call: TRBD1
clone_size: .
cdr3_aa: CASSPIDRDYGYTF
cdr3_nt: TGTGCCAGCAGCCCCATAGACAGGGACTATGGCTACACCTTC

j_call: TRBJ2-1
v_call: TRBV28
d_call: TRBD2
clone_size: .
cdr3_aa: CASSLPAGGYNEQFF
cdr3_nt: TGTGCCAGCAGTTTACCAGCGGGGGGCTACAATGAGCAGTTCTTC

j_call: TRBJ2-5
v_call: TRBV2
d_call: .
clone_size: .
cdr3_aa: CASRPVTEKTQYF
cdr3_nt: TGTGCCAGCAGGCCGGTCACCGAGAAGACCCAGTACTTC

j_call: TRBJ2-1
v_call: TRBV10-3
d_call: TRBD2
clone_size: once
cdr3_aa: CAISGTSGRAGNEQFF
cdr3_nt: TGTGCCATCAGTGGGACTAGCGGGAGGGCAGGTAATGAGCAGTTCTTC

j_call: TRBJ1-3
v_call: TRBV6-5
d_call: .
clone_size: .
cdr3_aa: CASSSMGAGNTIYF
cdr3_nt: TGTGCCAGCAGTTCGATGGGAGCTGGAAACACCATATATTTT

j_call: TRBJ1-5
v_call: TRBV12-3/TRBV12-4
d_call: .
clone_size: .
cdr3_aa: CASMRWGNQPQHF
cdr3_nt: TGTGCCAGCATGAGGTGGGGCAATCAGCCCCAGCATTTT

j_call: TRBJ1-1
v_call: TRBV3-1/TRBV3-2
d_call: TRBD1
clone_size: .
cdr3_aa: CASSHFRQGRTEAFF
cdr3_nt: TGTGCCAGCAGCCACTTTAGACAGGGGAGGACTGAAGCTTTCTTT

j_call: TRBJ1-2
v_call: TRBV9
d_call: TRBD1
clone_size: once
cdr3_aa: CASSPLSGQGRGYTF
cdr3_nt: TGTGCCAGCAGCCCTCTGTCGGGACAGGGGAGAGGCTACACCTTC

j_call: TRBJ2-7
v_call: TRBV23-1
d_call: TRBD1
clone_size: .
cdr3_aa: CAKRDRGRGEQYF
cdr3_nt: TGCGCCAAGAGAGACAGGGGGCGCGGCGAGCAGTACTTC

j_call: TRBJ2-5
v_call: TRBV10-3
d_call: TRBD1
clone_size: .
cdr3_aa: CAISPSQDRETQYF
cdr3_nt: TGTGCCATCAGTCCCAGTCAGGACAGGGAGACCCAGTACTTC

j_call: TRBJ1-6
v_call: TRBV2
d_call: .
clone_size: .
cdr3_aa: CASSGGNNSPLHF
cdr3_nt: TGTGCCAGCAGTGGGGGAAATAATTCACCCCTCCACTTT

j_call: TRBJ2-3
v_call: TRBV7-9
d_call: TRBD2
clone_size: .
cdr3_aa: CASSAGTSGSTDTQYF
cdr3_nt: TGTGCCAGCAGCGCCGGGACTAGCGGGAGCACAGATACGCAGTATTTT

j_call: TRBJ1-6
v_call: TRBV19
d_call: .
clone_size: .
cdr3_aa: CASSMAEAYNSPLHF
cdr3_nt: TGTGCCAGTAGTATGGCCGAGGCCTATAATTCACCCCTCCACTTT